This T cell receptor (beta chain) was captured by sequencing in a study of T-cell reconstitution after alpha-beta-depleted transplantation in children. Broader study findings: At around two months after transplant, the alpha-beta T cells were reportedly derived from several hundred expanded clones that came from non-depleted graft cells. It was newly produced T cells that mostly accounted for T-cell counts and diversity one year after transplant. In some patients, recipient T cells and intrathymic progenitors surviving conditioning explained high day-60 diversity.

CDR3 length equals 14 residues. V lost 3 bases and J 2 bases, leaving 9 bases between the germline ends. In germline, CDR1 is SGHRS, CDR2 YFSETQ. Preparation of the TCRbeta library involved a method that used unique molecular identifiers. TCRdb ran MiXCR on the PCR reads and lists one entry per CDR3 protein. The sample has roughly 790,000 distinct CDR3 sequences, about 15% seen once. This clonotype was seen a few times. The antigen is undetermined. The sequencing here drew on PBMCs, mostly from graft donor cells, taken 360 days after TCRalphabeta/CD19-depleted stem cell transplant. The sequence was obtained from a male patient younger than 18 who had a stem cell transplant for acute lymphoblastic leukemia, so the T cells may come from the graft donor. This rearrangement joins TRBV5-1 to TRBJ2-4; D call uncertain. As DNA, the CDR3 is TGCGCCAGCAGCTCTGGTACCCCCAAAAACATTCAGTACTTC. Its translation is CASSSGTPKNIQYF.